A single sample is the source of the 15 T cell receptor beta chains below, sequenced in a study of cytomegalovirus exposure and HLA in healthy donors. Both 60 Vbeta primers and 13 Jbeta primers went into the PCR. Sequenced by immunoSEQ multiplex PCR; TCRdb stores in-frame clones only, minus some. Of roughly 98,000 clones in the sample, 65% to 85% were seen once. The specimen was PBMCs. Every receptor here comes from a female donor in good health and CMV-seropositive.

The CDR3 nucleotides read TGTGCCAGCAGCGGACAGGGGGCGTTACAGCCCCAGCATTTT. This translates into CASSGQGALQPQHF. The chain couples TRBV2 to TRBJ1-5, with TRBD1 matching 11 bases. This CDR3 has 14 amino acids. Germline CDR1 SNHLY, CDR2 FYNNEI. V was pared by 6 bases and J by 7 bases, with 5 bases of the junction left unmatched.

This clone showed up just a few times. The CDR3 is CASSSLRGLAVAKNIQYF. In DNA form, the CDR3 reads TGTGCCAGCAGCTCTCTTAGGGGCCTAGCGGTAGCCAAAAACATTCAGTACTTC. The chain recombines TRBV7-6 with TRBJ2-4; TRBD2 matches at 7 bases. With V trimmed by 4 bases and J by 0 bases, 12 bases remained unmatched. In germline, CDR1 is SGHVS, CDR2 FNYEAQ. The CDR3 is 18 residues long. The entire variable domain, with the rest obtained from reference TRBV7-6 and TRBJ2-4, is as follows: GAGVSQSPRYKVTKRGQDVALRCDPISGHVSLYWYRQALGQGPEFLTYFNYEAQQDKSGLPNDRFSAERPEGSISTLTIQRTEQRDSAMYRCASSSLRGLAVAKNIQYFGAGTRLSVL.

The gene calls are TRBV30 and TRBJ2-3; TRBD2 aligns across 10 bases. CDR1 is GTSNPN and CDR2 is SVGIG in the germline V gene (reference sequence). Losses at the gene ends were 1 base for V and 3 bases for J; bases not matched to a gene: 4. This CDR3 contains 15 residues. The CDR3 sequence is CAWSGSGGATDTQYF. CDR3 DNA sequence: TGTGCCTGGAGTGGAAGCGGGGGGGCAACAGATACGCAGTATTTT. The full variable domain, completed using reference TRBV30 and TRBJ2-3, is SQTIHQWPATLVQPVGSPLSLECTVEGTSNPNLYWYRQAAGRGLQLLFYSVGIGQISSEVPQNLSASRPQDRQFILSSKKLLLSDSGFYLCAWSGSGGATDTQYFGPGTRLTVL.

The chain uses TRBV7-2 and TRBJ1-5; TRBD1 aligns across 7 bases. The CDR3 has 15 amino acids. The V gene end was trimmed by 6 bases and the J gene end by 0 bases; junction bases not matched to a gene: 5. Germline V gives CDR1 SGHTA, CDR2 FQGNSA. This chain's CDR3 is CASRDRPYSNQPQHF. As DNA, the CDR3 is TGTGCCAGCAGGGACAGGCCATATAGCAATCAGCCCCAGCATTTT.

V usage is TRBV25-1 and J usage is TRBJ1-2; 8 bases agree with TRBD1. The germline gives CDR1 MGHDK, CDR2 SYGVNS. This CDR3 has 13 amino acids. J lost 6 bases, V lost 6 bases, and 6 bases had no gene match. This CDR3 reads CASRGQGLDGYTF. Written as DNA, the CDR3 is TGTGCCAGCAGAGGACAGGGTCTGGATGGCTACACCTTC.

The chain employs TRBV30 and TRBJ1-5; D remains ambiguous. The CDR3 is made up of 16 amino acids. Trimming shortened V by 3 bases and J by 2 bases, and 17 bases separated the two germline ends. Germline V gene sequence: CDR1 GTSNPN, CDR2 SVGIG (reference sequence). The CDR3 sequence: CAWSTTDPWGNQPQHF. DNA of the CDR3: TGTGCCTGGAGCACCACAGATCCATGGGGCAATCAGCCCCAGCATTTT.

The chain uses TRBV28 and TRBJ2-3; D unresolved. Germline assignment: CDR1 MDHEN and CDR2 SYDVKM. Trimming cost V 4 bases and J 0 bases, with 11 bases left between them. The CDR3 is 15 amino acids. CDR3 amino acids: CASSYEFPSTDTQYF. The CDR3 DNA sequence: TGTGCCAGCAGTTATGAGTTTCCTAGCACAGATACGCAGTATTTT.

The rearrangement joins TRBV7-3 to TRBJ2-6, with D possibly TRBD1 on 5 matching bases. The CDR3 covers 13 residues. The germline CDR1 and CDR2 sequences are SGHTA and FQGTGA. Trimming removed 5 bases from V and 4 bases from J, with 6 bases in between. The CDR3 coding sequence is TGTGCCAGCAGCCGGACAGGGGCCAACGTCCTGACTTTC. Translating gives CASSRTGANVLTF.

The table lists this clone with a count of one. This same CDR3 is encoded by further DNA sequences in the sample. This sequence joins TRBV18 and TRBJ2-2; possibly TRBD1 for D (6 bases). The germline V and J ends were trimmed by 3 bases and 5 bases, with 10 bases remaining between them. Per the germline V gene, CDR1 is KGHSH and CDR2 is LQKENI. CDR3 length: 14 residues. The CDR3 reads CASSPPTGTGELFF. CDR3 sequence (DNA): TGTGCCAGCTCACCTCCTACAGGGACCGGGGAGCTGTTTTTT.

There are a few counts of this clone. The J gene is TRBJ2-7, the V gene TRBV5-1; no definite D call. With 3 bases removed from V and 3 bases from J, the gap between germline ends came to 4 bases. This CDR3 has 11 amino acids. In germline, CDR1 is SGHRS, CDR2 YFSETQ. CDR3 bases: TGCGCCAGCAGCTCCAGCTACGAGCAGTACTTC. This encodes CASSSSYEQYF.

The V and J genes are TRBV5-1 and TRBJ1-2; D is uncertain. V lost 5 bases, J lost 2 bases, and 10 bases lay in between. The CDR3 is made up of 13 amino acids. Germline-derived CDR1 and CDR2 are SGHRS and YFSETQ. The CDR3 region has the DNA TGCGCCAGCAGAGCCGGAGGGAACTATGGCTACACCTTC. It is translated as CASRAGGNYGYTF.

This clone was observed once. This chain links TRBV19 with TRBJ2-5; D unclear. V lost 4 bases to trimming and J lost 2 bases, with 8 bases between them. This CDR3 comprises 13 residues. Germline loops: CDR1 LNHDA, CDR2 SQIVND (reference sequence). The CDR3 DNA sequence: TGTGCCAGTAGTAACCGGTGGCAAGAGACCCAGTACTTC. Residues: CASSNRWQETQYF.

The genes are TRBV7-9 and TRBJ1-1; TRBD1 matches at 7 bases. This CDR3 spans 14 amino acids. The V gene end was trimmed by 5 bases and the J gene end by 2 bases; junction bases not matched to a gene: 5. The germline gives CDR1 SEHNR, CDR2 FQNEAQ (reference sequence). The CDR3 is CASSAQGPNTEAFF. CDR3 in DNA: TGTGCCAGCAGCGCACAGGGGCCAAACACTGAAGCTTTCTTT.

There are a few counts of this clone. The rearrangement joins TRBV5-6 to TRBJ1-1; D is unclear. CDR1 and CDR2 (germline): SGHDT, YYEEEE. The CDR3 is made up of 15 amino acids. Trimming removed 1 base at V and 3 bases at J, with 13 bases between. Written as DNA, the CDR3 is TGTGCCAGCAGCTTGACGGGAGGCCGGGACACTGAAGCTTTCTTT. Amino acid sequence: CASSLTGGRDTEAFF. Complete variable domain (other parts from reference TRBV5-6 and TRBJ1-1): DAGVTQSPTHLIKTRGQQVTLRCSPKSGHDTVSWYQQALGQGPQFIFQYYEEEERQRGNFPDRFSGHQFPNYSSELNVNALLLGDSALYLCASSLTGGRDTEAFFGQGTRLTVV.

The V gene is TRBV9, the J gene TRBJ1-2; 9 bases are a match to TRBD1. V gave up 3 bases and J gave up 4 bases; unmatched junction bases: 7. Germline loops: CDR1 SGDLS, CDR2 YYNGEE. This CDR3 comprises 15 residues. Here the CDR3 reads CASSARQGVSYGYTF. Here the CDR3 DNA reads TGTGCCAGCAGCGCCCGACAGGGGGTTTCCTATGGCTACACCTTC. Complete variable domain (other parts from reference TRBV9 and TRBJ1-2): DSGVTQTPKHLITATGQRVTLRCSPRSGDLSVYWYQQSLDQGLQFLIQYYNGEERAKGNILERFSAQQFPDLHSELNLSSLELGDSALYFCASSARQGVSYGYTFGSGTRLTVV.